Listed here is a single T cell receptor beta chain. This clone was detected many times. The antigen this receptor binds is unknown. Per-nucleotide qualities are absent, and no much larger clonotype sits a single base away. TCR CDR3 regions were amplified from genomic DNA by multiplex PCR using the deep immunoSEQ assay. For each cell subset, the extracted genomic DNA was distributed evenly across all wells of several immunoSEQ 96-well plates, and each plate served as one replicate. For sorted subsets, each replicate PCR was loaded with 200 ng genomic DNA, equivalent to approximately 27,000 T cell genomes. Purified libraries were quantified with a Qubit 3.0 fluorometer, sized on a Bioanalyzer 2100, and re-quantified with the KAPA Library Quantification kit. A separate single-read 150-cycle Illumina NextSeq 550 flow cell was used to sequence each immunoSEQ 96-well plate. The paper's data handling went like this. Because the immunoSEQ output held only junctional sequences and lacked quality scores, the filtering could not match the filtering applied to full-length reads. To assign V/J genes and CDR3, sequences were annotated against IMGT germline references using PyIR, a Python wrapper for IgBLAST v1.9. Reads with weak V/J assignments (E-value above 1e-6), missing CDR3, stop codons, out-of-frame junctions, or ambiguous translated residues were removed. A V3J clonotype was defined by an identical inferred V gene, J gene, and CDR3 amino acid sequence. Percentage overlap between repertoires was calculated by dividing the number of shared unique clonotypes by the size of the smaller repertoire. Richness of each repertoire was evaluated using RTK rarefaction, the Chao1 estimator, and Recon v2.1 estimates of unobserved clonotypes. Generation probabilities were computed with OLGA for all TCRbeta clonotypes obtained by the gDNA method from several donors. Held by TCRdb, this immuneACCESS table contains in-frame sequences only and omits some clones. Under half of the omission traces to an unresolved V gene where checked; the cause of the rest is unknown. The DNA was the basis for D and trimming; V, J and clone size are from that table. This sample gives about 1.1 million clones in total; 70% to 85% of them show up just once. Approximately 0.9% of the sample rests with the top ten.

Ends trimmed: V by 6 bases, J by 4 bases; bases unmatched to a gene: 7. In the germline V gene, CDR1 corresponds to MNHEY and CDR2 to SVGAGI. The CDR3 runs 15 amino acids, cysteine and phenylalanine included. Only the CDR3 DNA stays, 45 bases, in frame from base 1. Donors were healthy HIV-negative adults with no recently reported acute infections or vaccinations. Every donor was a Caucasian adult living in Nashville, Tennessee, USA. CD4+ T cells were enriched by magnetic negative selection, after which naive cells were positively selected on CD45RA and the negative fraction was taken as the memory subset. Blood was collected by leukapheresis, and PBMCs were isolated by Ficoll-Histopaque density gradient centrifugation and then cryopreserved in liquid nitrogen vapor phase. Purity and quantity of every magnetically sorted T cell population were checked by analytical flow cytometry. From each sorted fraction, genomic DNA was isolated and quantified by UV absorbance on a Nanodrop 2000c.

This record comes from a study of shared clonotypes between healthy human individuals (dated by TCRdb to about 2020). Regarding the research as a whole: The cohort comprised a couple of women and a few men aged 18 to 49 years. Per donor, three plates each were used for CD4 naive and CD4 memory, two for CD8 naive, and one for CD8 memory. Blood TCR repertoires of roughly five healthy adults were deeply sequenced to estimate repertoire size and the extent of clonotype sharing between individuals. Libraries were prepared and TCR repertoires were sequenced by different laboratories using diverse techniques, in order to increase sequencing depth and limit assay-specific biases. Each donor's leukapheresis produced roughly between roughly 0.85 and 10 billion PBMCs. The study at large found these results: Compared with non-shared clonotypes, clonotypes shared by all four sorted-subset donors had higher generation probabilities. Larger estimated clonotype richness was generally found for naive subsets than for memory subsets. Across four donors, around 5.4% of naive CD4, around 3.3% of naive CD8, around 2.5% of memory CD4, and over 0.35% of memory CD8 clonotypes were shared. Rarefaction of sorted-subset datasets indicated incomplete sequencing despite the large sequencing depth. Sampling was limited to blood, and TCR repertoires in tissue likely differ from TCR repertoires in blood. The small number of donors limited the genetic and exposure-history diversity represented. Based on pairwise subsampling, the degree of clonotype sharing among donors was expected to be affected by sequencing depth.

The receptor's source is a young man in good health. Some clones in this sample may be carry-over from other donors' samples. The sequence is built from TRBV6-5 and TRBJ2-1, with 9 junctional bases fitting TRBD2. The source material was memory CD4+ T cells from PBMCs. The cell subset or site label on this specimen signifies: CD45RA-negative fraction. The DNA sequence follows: TGTGCCAGCAGGGTTAGCGGGGGCCCTTACAATGAGCAGTTCTTC. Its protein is CASRVSGGPYNEQFF.